This passage covers 15 T cell receptor beta chains from one sample sequenced in a study of T-cell memory formation after mild COVID-19. Each CDR3 protein gets one entry after TCRdb re-called the 5' RACE reads with MiXCR. The sample records about 270,000 distinct CDR3 sequences, around 15% being singletons. The specimen sequenced was PBMCs or a T cell subset sorted from them (not recorded which). These receptors all come from a man aged 18 to 35 who had mild COVID-19 (a few samples of this study predate the infection). Cell type and time point are not known.

V gene TRBV28 combines with J gene TRBJ2-2; TRBD1 agrees at 7 bases. Germline V CDR1 and CDR2: MDHEN, SYDVKM. CDR3 length: 14 amino acids. Germline trimming cut 8 bases from V and 7 bases from J; bases unmatched to any gene: 10. The CDR3 loop is CASCRSQGIGELFF. In DNA form, the CDR3 reads TGTGCCAGCTGTAGATCACAGGGGATCGGGGAGCTGTTTTTT.

The chain joins TRBV12-3 or TRBV12-4 to TRBJ1-5; D possibly corresponds to TRBD1 (5 bases). V lost 3 bases and J lost 0, with 6 bases in between. This CDR3 contains 14 residues. CDR3 sequence: CASSLDNSNQPQHF. CDR3 nucleotides: TGTGCCAGCAGTTTGGACAATAGCAATCAGCCCCAGCATTTT.

This rearrangement joins TRBV6-1 to TRBJ1-1; D not certain. The ends were cut back, 6 bases at V and 4 bases at J, with 3 bases in the middle. Germline V gene sequence: CDR1 MNHNS, CDR2 SASEGT. The CDR3 has 10 amino acids. CDR3 residues: CASRSTEAFF. The CDR3 DNA sequence: TGTGCCAGCAGATCCACTGAAGCTTTCTTT.

In its sample, this clonotype was seen a few times. The genes are TRBV20-1 and TRBJ2-3; TRBD2 aligns across 9 bases. Trimming took 4 bases from V and 7 from J; bases not matched to a gene: 12. The CDR3 is 15 amino acids. Looked up from germline, CDR1 is DFQATT and CDR2 is SNEGSKA (reference sequence). CDR3 residues: CSAKKGSAGGNTQYF. As DNA, the CDR3 is TGCAGTGCTAAAAAGGGTTCAGCGGGGGGAAATACGCAGTATTTT.

This clonotype was found once. The rearrangement joins TRBV2 to TRBJ1-3, with unresolved D. Trimming took off 3 bases at V and 4 bases at J, with 22 bases between the two ends. This CDR3 region has 18 residues. Germline assignment: CDR1 SNHLY and CDR2 FYNNEI. CDR3 in amino acids: CASSDGPILLLGGNTIYF. The DNA of the CDR3 is TGTGCCAGCAGTGATGGGCCCATCTTGCTCCTGGGGGGAAACACCATATATTTT. The whole variable domain, remainder taken from reference TRBV2 and TRBJ1-3, is EPEVTQTPSHQVTQMGQEVILRCVPISNHLYFYWYRQILGQKVEFLVSFYNNEISEKSEIFDDQFSVERPDGSNFTLKIRSTKLEDSAMYFCASSDGPILLLGGNTIYFGEGSWLTVV.

This clonotype was detected a few times. The chain employs TRBV5-1 and TRBJ2-3; TRBD2 matches at 8 bases. The CDR3 is 15 residues long. J lost 3 bases, V lost 4 bases, and 7 bases had no gene match. Germline assignment: CDR1 SGHRS and CDR2 YFSETQ. This CDR3 reads CASSPDGTSTDTQYF. DNA for the CDR3: TGCGCCAGCAGCCCGGACGGGACTAGTACAGATACGCAGTATTTT.

The V gene is TRBV7-2, the J gene TRBJ2-5; D could derive from TRBD1 or TRBD2 (5 bases each). Trimming stripped 1 base from V and 5 bases from J, with 14 bases between. Germline loops: CDR1 SGHTA, CDR2 FQGNSA. The CDR3 has 15 amino acids. The CDR3 here is CASSLVRPGTETQYF. Written as DNA, the CDR3 is TGTGCCAGCAGCTTAGTTCGGCCAGGGACGGAGACCCAGTACTTC. The full variable domain, completed using reference TRBV7-2 and TRBJ2-5, is GAGVSQSPSNKVTEKGKDVELRCDPISGHTALYWYRQSLGQGLEFLIYFQGNSAPDKSGLPSDRFSAERTGGSVSTLTIQRTQQEDSAVYLCASSLVRPGTETQYFGPGTRLLVL.

This clonotype was counted only a few times. This sequence joins TRBV20-1 and TRBJ1-5; D is perhaps TRBD1 (5 bases). Trimming pared 1 base from V and 0 bases from J, leaving 10 bases between. CDR3 length: 15 residues. CDR1 and CDR2 (germline): DFQATT, SNEGSKA (reference sequence). The CDR3: CSARAQGNSNQPQHF. DNA of the CDR3: TGCAGTGCTAGAGCTCAGGGAAATAGCAATCAGCCCCAGCATTTT.

The gene calls are TRBV27 and TRBJ2-7; tentatively, D is TRBD2 (5 bases). This CDR3 spans 12 amino acids. The germline gives CDR1 MNHEY, CDR2 SMNVEV (reference sequence). Trimming left V 10 bases short and J 5 bases short, with 15 bases between. CDR3 sequence reads: CAISSFRDEQYF. The CDR3 DNA follows: TGTGCCATATCTAGCTTCAGAGACGAGCAGTACTTC.

V usage is TRBV4-1 and J usage is TRBJ2-7; D possibly matches TRBD1 or TRBD2 (5 bases each). V lost 5 bases, J lost 1 base, and 15 bases lay in between. The CDR3 covers 15 residues. In germline, CDR1 is MGHRA, CDR2 YSYEKL. The CDR3 DNA sequence: TGCGCCAGCAGCGGAGGTTGGGGCGGGTCCTACGAGCAGTACTTC. Translating gives CASSGGWGGSYEQYF.

This clonotype appeared once. The J gene is TRBJ1-5, the V gene TRBV2; D not certain. This CDR3 has 12 residues. Looked up from germline, CDR1 is SNHLY and CDR2 is FYNNEI. The V and J ends lost 4 bases and 4 bases respectively, with 5 bases between them. The CDR3 loop reads CASSAINQPQHF. Written as DNA, the CDR3 is TGTGCCAGCAGTGCTATAAATCAGCCCCAGCATTTT.

This clonotype was seen a handful of times. This chain links TRBV2 with TRBJ2-6, with D perhaps matching TRBD1 (5 bases). Germline V gene lookup returns CDR1 SNHLY and CDR2 FYNNEI. This CDR3 is 14 amino acids long. Trimming cost V 7 bases and J 3 bases, with 10 bases left between them. CDR3 in DNA: TGTGCCAGCATAGGGGTTGTTGGGGCCAACGTCCTGACTTTC. Protein sequence: CASIGVVGANVLTF.

The chain combines TRBV4-1 with TRBJ1-4; D uncertain. The germline V gene has CDR1 MGHRA and CDR2 YSYEKL. This CDR3 is built from 14 residues. V dropped 0 bases and J dropped 6 bases, with 8 bases sitting between them. CDR3: CASSQDSRDEKLFF. CDR3 nucleotide sequence: TGCGCCAGCAGCCAAGATAGTAGGGATGAAAAACTGTTTTTT.

This clonotype was observed at least ten times. This rearrangement joins TRBV5-1 to TRBJ2-5; no definite D call. Trimming cost V 0 bases and J 3 bases, with 6 bases left between them. The V gene's germline CDR1 is SGHRS and CDR2 YFSETQ. This CDR3 region has 13 residues. Written as DNA, the CDR3 is TGCGCCAGCAGCTTGGAGGGCGAAGAGACCCAGTACTTC. As protein: CASSLEGEETQYF.

This clonotype was counted only a few times. This chain joins TRBV7-8 and TRBJ2-3; 14 nucleotides align to TRBD2. The germline V gene encodes CDR1 SGHVS and CDR2 FQNEAQ. The CDR3 loop spans 15 amino acids. V was pared by 5 bases and J by 7 bases, with 5 bases of the junction left unmatched. The chain's CDR3 is CASSPGTSGGNTQYF. The CDR3 region has the DNA TGTGCCAGCAGCCCTGGGACTAGCGGGGGAAATACGCAGTATTTT.